This TCR beta chain was found in a study of T cell responses to AZD1222 COVID-19 vaccine. The length of the CDR3 is 15 residues. The germline CDR1 and CDR2 sequences are MDHEN and SYDVKM. V was clipped by 3 bases and J by 2 bases; unmatched bases: 3. Libraries were prepared by immunoSEQ multiplex PCR; TCRdb keeps only in-frame clonotypes and omits some of them. In the table there are more than 80,000 clones, approximately 90% of which are singletons. The chain employs TRBV28 and TRBJ2-5, with 10 bases identical to TRBD1. Sequenced material: peripheral blood, taken 28 days after the second AZD1222 dose. This sequence originates from an adult who received the AZD1222 COVID-19 vaccine. As DNA, the CDR3 is TGTGCCAGCAGTTTGGGACAGGGGCTACAAGAGACCCAGTACTTC. This gives the protein CASSLGQGLQETQYF.